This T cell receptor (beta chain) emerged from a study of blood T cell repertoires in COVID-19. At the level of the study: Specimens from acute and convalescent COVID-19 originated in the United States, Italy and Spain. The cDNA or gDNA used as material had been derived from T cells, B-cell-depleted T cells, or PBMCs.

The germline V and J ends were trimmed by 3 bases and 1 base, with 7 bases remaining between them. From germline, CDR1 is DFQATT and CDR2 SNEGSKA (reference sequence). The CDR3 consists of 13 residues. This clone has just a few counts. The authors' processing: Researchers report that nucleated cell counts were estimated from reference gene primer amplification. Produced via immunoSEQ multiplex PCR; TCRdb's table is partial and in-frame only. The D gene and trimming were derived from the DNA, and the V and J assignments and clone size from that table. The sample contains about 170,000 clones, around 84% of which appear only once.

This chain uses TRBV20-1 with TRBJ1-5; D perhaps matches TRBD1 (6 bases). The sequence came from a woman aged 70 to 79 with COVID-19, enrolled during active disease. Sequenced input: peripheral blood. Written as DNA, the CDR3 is TGCAGTGCTAGTGGACAGAGCAATCAGCCCCAGCATTTT. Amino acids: CSASGQSNQPQHF.